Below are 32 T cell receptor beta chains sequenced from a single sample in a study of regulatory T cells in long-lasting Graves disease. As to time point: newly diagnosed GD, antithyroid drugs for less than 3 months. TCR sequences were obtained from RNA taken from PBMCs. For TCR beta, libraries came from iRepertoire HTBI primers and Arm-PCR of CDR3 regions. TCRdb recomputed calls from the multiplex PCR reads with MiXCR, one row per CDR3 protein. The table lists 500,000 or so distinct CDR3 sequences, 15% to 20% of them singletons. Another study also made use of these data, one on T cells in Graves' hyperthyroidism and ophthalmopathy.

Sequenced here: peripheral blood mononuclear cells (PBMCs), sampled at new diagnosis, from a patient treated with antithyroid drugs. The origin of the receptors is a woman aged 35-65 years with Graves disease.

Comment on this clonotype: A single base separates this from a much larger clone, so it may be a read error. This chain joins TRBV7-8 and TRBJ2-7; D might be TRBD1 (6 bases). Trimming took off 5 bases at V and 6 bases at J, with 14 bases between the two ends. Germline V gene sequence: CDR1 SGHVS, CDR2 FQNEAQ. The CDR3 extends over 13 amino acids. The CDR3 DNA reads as TGTGCCAGCAGCCCGGGACAAGCCCCCGAGCAGTACTTC. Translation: CASSPGQAPEQYF. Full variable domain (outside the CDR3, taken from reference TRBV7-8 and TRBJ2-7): GAGVSQSPRYKVAKRGQDVALRCDPISGHVSLFWYQQALGQGPEFLTYFQNEAQLDKSGLPSDRFFAERPEGSVSTLKIQRTQQEDSAVYLCASSPGQAPEQYFGPGTRLTVT.

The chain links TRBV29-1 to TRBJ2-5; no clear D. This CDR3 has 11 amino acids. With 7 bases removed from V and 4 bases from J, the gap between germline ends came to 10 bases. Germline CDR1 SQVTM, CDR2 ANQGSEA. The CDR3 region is CSGKSGETQYF. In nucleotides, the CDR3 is TGCAGCGGGAAGAGTGGAGAGACCCAGTACTTC.

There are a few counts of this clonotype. The CDR3 DNA reads as TGTGCCAGCAGCTTCAGTATGACAGGTGGCCAGCCCCAGCATTTT. Residues: CASSFSMTGGQPQHF. The gene calls are TRBV7-2 and TRBJ1-5; possibly TRBD1 for D (6 bases). V was trimmed by 3 bases and J by 7 bases, leaving 16 bases between them. Per the germline V gene, CDR1 is SGHTA and CDR2 is FQGNSA. This CDR3 contains 15 residues.

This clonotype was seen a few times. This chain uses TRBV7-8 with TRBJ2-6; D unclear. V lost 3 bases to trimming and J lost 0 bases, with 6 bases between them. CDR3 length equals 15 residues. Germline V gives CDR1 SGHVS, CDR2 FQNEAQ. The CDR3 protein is CASSFSNSGANVLTF. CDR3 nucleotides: TGTGCCAGCAGCTTCAGCAACTCTGGGGCCAACGTCCTGACTTTC.

Here the CDR3 reads CASIRVGGELFF. The CDR3 DNA is TGTGCCAGCATCCGGGTGGGCGGGGAGCTGTTTTTT. The chain joins TRBV5-6 to TRBJ2-2; no firm D call. Germline V lookup: CDR1 SGHDT, CDR2 YYEEEE. Trimming cost V 6 bases and J 7 bases, with 10 bases left between them. The CDR3 consists of 12 residues.

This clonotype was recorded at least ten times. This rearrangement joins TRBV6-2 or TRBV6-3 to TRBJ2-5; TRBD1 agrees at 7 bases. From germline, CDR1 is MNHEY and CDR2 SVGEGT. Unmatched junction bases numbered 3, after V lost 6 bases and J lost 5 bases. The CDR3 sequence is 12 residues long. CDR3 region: CASRDRDETQYF. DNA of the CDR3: TGTGCCAGCAGAGACAGGGATGAGACCCAGTACTTC.

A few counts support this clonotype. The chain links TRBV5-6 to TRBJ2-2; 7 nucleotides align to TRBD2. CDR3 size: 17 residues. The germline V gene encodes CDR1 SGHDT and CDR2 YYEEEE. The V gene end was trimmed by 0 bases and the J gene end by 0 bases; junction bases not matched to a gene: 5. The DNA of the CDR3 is TGTGCCAGCAGCTTGGCCCCCAGCGGGGCGAACACCGGGGAGCTGTTTTTT. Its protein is CASSLAPSGANTGELFF.

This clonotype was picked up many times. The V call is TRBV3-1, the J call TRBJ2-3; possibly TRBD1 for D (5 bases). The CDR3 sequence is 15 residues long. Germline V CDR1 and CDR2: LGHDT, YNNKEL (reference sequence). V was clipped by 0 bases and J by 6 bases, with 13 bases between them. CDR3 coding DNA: TGTGCCAGCAGCCAAGATTGGGGCATGGGGGATACGCAGTATTTT. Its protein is CASSQDWGMGDTQYF.

CDR3 region: CATSDGLGAGTSAYNEQFF. The CDR3, as DNA: TGTGCCACCAGTGATGGGCTCGGGGCCGGGACTAGCGCATACAATGAGCAGTTCTTC. V is TRBV24-1 and J is TRBJ2-1; the match to TRBD2 covers 10 bases. The CDR3 sequence is 19 residues long. Germline lookup yields CDR1 KGHDR and CDR2 SFDVKD. J lost 4 bases, V lost 3 bases, and 14 bases had no gene match.

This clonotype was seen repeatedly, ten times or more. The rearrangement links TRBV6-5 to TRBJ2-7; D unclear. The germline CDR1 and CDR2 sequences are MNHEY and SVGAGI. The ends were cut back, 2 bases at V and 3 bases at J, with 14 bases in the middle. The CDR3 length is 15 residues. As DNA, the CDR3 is TGTGCCAGCAGTTACACTACAGCAGCCTACTACGAGCAGTACTTC. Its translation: CASSYTTAAYYEQYF.

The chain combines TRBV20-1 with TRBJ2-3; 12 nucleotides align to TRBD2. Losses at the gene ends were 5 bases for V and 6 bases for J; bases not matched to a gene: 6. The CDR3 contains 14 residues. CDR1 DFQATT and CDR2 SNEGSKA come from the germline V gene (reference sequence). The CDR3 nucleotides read TGCAGTGCTCCCCCTAGCGGGGGGGCGGATACGCAGTATTTT. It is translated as CSAPPSGGADTQYF.

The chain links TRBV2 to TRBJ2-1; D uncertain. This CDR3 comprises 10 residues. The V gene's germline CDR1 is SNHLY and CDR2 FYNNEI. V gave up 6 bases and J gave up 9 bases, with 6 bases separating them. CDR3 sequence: CASRVGEQFF. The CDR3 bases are TGTGCCAGCAGGGTGGGTGAGCAGTTCTTC.

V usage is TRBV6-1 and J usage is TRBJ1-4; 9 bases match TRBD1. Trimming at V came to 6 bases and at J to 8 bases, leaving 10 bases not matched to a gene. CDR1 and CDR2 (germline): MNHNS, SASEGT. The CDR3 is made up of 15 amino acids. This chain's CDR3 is CASSLRGTGWEKLFF. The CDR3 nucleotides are TGTGCCAGCAGCCTCAGGGGGACAGGGTGGGAAAAACTGTTTTTT.

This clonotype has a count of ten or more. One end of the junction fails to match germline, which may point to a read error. The CDR3 nucleotides read TGCGCCAGCAGCTTGGAAGGGAACGGCTATGGCTACACCTTC. This sequence encodes CASSLEGNGYGYTF. The chain uses TRBV5-4 and TRBJ1-2, with D unresolved. The CDR3 runs 14 residues. CDR1 and CDR2 from the germline V gene are SGHNT and YYREEE (reference sequence).

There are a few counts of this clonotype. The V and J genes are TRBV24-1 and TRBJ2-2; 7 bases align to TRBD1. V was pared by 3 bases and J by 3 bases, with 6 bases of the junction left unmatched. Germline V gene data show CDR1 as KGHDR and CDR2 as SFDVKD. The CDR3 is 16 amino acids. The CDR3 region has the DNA TGTGCCACCAGTGATCCCCGGGACAGAGACACCGGGGAGCTGTTTTTT. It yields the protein CATSDPRDRDTGELFF.

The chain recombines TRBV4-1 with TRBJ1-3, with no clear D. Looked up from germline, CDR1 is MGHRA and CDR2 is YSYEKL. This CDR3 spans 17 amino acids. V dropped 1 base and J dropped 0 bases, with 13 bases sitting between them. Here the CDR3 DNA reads TGCGCCAGCAGCCAAGGGGCCGCGAGAAGCTCTGGAAACACCATATATTTT. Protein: CASSQGAARSSGNTIYF.

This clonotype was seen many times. The CDR3 spells CASSLDTKANTEAFF. The CDR3 nucleotides are TGTGCCAGCAGTTTAGACACCAAAGCGAACACTGAAGCTTTCTTT. The chain carries TRBV28 and TRBJ1-1; no definite D call. Germline CDR1 and CDR2: MDHEN and SYDVKM. The CDR3 loop spans 15 amino acids. V lost 2 bases and J lost 1, with 11 bases in between.

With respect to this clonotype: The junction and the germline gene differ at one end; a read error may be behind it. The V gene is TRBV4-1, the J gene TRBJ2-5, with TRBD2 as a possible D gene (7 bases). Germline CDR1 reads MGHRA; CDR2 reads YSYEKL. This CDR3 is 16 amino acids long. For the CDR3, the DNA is TGTGCCAGCAGCCAAGCGGCGGGGGCGAACCAAGAGACCCAGTACTTC. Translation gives CASSQAAGANQETQYF.

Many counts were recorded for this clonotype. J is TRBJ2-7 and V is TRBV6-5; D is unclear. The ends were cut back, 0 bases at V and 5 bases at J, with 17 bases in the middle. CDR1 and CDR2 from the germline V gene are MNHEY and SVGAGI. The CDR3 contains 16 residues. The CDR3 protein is CASSYSIGQAHHEQYF. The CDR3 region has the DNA TGTGCCAGCAGTTACTCGATTGGGCAGGCGCACCACGAGCAGTACTTC.

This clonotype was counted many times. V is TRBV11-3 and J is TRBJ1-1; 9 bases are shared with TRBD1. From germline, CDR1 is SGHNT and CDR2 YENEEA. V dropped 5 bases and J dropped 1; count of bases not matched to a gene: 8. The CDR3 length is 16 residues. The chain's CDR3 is CASSIGQGTENTEAFF. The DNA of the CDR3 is TGTGCCAGCAGCATTGGACAGGGGACCGAGAACACTGAAGCTTTCTTT.

The CDR3 spells CASSTGGPYEKLFF. The CDR3 DNA reads as TGTGCCAGTAGTACCGGAGGGCCTTATGAAAAACTGTTTTTT. The chain carries TRBV19 and TRBJ1-4; D is undetermined. Deletions cut 4 bases from V and 6 bases from J, with 12 bases between. CDR3 length: 14 amino acids. Per the germline V gene, CDR1 is LNHDA and CDR2 is SQIVND (reference sequence).

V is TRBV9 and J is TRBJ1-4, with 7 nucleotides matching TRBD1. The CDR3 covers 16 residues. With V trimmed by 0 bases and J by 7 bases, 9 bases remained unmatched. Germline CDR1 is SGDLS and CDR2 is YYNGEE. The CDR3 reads CASSVGGGQGGEKLFF. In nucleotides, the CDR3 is TGTGCCAGCAGCGTAGGGGGAGGGCAGGGGGGTGAAAAACTGTTTTTT.

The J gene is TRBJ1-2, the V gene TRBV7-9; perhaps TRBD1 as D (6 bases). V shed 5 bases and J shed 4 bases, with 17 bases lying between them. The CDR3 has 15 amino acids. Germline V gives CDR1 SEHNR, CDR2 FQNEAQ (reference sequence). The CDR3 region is CASSPQGQGSYGYTF. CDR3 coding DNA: TGTGCCAGCAGCCCGCAGGGGCAGGGGTCCTATGGCTACACCTTC.

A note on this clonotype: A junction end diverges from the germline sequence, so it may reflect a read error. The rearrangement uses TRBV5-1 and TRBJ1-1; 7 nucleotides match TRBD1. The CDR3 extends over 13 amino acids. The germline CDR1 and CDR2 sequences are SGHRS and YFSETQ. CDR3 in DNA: TGCGCCAGCAGCTTTAACAGGGGACTGGAAGCCTTCTTT. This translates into CASSFNRGLEAFF.

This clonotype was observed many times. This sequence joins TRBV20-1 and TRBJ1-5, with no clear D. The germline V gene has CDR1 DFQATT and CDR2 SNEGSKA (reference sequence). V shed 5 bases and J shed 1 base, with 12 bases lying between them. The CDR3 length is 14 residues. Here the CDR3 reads CSALGGPSNQPQHF. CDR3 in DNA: TGCAGTGCTCTCGGCGGACCGAGCAATCAGCCCCAGCATTTT.

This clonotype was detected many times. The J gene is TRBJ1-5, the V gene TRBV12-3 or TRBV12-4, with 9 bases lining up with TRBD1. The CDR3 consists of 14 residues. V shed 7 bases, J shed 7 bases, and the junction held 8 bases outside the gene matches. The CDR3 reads CASTRGDREQPQHF. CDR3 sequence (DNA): TGTGCCAGCACCAGGGGGGACAGGGAACAGCCCCAGCATTTT.

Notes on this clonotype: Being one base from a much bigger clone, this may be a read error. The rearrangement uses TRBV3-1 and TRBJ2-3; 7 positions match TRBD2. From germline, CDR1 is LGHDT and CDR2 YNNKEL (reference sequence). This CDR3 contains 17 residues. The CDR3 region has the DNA TGTGCCAGCAACCAAGAATTGACTTGGGGAGGGTCAGATACGCAGTATTTT. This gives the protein CASNQELTWGGSDTQYF.

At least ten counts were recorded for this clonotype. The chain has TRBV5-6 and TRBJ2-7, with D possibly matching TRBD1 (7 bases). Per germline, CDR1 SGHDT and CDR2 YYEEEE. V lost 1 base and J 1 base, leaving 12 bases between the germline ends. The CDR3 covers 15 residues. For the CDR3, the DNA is TGTGCCAGCAGCTTGATCCAGGGGGGTTCCTACGAGCAGTACTTC. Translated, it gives CASSLIQGGSYEQYF.

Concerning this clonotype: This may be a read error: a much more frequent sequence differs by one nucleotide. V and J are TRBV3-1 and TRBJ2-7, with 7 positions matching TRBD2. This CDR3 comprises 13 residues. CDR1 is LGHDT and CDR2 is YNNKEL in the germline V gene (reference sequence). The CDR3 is CAGSQGLDVEQYF. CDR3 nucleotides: TGTGCCGGCAGCCAAGGACTAGACGTGGAGCAGTACTTC.

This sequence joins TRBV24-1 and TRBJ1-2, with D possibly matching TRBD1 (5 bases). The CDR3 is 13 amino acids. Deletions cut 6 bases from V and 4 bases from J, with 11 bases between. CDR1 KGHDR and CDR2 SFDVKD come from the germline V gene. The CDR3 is CATSKGLGYGYTF. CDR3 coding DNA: TGTGCCACCAGTAAGGGGCTAGGCTATGGCTACACCTTC.

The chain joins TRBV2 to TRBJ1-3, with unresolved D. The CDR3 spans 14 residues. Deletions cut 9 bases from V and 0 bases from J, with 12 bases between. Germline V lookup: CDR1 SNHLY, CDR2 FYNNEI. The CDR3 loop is CARQTDPSGNTIYF. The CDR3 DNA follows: TGTGCCAGGCAGACGGACCCCTCTGGAAACACCATATATTTT.

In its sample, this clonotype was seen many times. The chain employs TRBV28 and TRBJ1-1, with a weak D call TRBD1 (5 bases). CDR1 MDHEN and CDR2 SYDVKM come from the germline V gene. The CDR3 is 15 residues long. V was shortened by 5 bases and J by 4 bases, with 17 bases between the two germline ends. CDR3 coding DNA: TGTGCCAGCAGTGTACCCACAGGCCCTCTCACTGAAGCTTTCTTT. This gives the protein CASSVPTGPLTEAFF.